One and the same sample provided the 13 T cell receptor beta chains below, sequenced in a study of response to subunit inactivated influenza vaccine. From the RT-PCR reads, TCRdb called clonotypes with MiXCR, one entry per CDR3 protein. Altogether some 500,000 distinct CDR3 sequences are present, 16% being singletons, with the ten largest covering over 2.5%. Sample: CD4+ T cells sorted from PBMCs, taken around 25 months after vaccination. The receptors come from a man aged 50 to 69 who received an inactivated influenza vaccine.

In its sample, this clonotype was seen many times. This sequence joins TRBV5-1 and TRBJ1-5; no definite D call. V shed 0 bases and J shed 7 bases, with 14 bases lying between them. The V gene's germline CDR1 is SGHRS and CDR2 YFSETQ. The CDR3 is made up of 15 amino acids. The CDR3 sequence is CASSLGAGRFQPQHF. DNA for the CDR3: TGCGCCAGCAGCTTGGGGGCAGGTAGGTTCCAGCCCCAGCATTTT. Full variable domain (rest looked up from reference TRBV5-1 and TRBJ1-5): KAGVTQTPRYLIKTRGQQVTLSCSPISGHRSVSWYQQTPGQGLQFLFEYFSETQRNKGNFPGRFSGRQFSNSRSEMNVSTLELGDSALYLCASSLGAGRFQPQHFGDGTRLSIL.

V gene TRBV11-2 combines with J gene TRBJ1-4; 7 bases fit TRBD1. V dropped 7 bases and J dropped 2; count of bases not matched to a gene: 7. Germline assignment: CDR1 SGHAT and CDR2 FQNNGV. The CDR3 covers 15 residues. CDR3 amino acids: CASNRPGQTNEKLFF. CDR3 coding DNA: TGTGCCAGCAACCGTCCGGGACAGACTAATGAAAAACTGTTTTTT.

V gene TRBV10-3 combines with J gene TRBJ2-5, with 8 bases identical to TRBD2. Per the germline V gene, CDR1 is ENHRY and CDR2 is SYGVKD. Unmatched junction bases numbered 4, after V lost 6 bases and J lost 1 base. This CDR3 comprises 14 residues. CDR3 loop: CAIRSGGPQETQYF. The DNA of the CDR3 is TGTGCCATCAGGAGCGGGGGACCCCAAGAGACCCAGTACTTC.

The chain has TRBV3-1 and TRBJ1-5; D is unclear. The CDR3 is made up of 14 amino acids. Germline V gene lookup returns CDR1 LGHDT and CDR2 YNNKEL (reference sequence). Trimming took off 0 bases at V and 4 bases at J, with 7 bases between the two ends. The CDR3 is CASSQDLTNQPQHF. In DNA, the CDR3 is TGTGCCAGCAGCCAAGATCTTACGAATCAGCCCCAGCATTTT.

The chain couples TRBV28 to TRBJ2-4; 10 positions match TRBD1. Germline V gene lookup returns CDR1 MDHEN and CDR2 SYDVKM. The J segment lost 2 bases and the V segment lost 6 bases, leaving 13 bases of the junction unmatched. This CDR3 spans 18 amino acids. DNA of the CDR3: TGTGCCAGCAGACCGACAGGGGGCGCAATCCCTACCAAAAACATTCAGTACTTC. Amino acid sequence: CASRPTGGAIPTKNIQYF.

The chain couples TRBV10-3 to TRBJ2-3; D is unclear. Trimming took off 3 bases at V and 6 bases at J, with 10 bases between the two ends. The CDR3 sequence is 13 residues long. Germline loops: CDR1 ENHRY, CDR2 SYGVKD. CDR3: CAISDRSADTQYF. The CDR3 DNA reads TGTGCCATCAGTGACAGGAGCGCGGATACGCAGTATTTT.

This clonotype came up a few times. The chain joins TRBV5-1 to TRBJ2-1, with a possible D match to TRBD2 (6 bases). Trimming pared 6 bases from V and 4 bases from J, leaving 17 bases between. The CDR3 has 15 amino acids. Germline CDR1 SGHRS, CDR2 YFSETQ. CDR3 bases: TGCGCCAGCACGACCGGGACTTACTCTTACAATGAGCAGTTCTTC. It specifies CASTTGTYSYNEQFF.

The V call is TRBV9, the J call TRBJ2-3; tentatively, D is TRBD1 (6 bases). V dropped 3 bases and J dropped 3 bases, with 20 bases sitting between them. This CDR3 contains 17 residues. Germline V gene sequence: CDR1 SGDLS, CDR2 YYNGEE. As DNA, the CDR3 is TGTGCCAGCAGCGGATCCTCAACAGGGCTTTGGACAGATACGCAGTATTTT. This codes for CASSGSSTGLWTDTQYF.

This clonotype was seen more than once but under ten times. The CDR3 DNA reads as TGTGCCAGTAGCCCCAGGGGCGCTGAAGCTTTCTTT. Its protein product is CASSPRGAEAFF. The chain employs TRBV19 and TRBJ1-1, with a tentative D call TRBD1 (6 bases). CDR1 LNHDA and CDR2 SQIVND come from the germline V gene (reference sequence). Trimming stripped 6 bases from V and 6 bases from J, with 11 bases between. The length of the CDR3 is 12 residues.

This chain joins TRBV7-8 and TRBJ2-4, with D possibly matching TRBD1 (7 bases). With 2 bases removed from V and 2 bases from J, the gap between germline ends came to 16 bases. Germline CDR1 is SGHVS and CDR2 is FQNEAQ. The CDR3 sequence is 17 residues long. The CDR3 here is CASSLWRDRYSKNIQYF. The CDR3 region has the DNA TGTGCCAGCAGCTTATGGCGGGACAGATACTCCAAAAACATTCAGTACTTC.

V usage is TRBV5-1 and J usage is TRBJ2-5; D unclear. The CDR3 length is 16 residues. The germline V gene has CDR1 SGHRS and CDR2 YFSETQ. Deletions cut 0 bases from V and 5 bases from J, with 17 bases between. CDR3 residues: CASSLDSAAARETQYF. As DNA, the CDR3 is TGCGCCAGCAGCTTGGATTCGGCCGCAGCGAGGGAGACCCAGTACTTC. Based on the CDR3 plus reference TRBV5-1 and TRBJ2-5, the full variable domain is KAGVTQTPRYLIKTRGQQVTLSCSPISGHRSVSWYQQTPGQGLQFLFEYFSETQRNKGNFPGRFSGRQFSNSRSEMNVSTLELGDSALYLCASSLDSAAARETQYFGPGTRLLVL.

In DNA, the CDR3 is TGTGCCAGCAGTGAACTGGACAACTATGGCTACACCTTC. This codes for CASSELDNYGYTF. V gene TRBV12-3 or TRBV12-4 combines with J gene TRBJ1-2; D is unresolved. This CDR3 has 13 amino acids. The germline V and J ends were trimmed by 5 bases and 2 bases, with 9 bases remaining between them.

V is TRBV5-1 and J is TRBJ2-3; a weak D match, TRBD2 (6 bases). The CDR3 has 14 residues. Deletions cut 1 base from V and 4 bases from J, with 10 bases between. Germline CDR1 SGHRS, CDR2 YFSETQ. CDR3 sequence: CASSLLWGADTQYF. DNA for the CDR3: TGCGCCAGCAGCTTGTTATGGGGGGCAGATACGCAGTATTTT.